These T cell receptor beta chains were read from a single sample in a study of human T cells and chemical hapten exposure. A single record per CDR3 protein comes from TCRdb applying MiXCR to the RACE reads. Among 95,000 to 150,000 distinct CDR3 sequences listed, around 10% were seen once. The starting material was whole blood, obtained in connection with sensitization to the hapten diphenylcyclopropenone (DPC). The receptor source for this set is a woman aged 45-65 years with alopecia areata. Some clones in this sample may be carry-over from other donors' samples. Each CDR3 is given with its conserved first and last residue. D genes are given only for firm matches. Clone size appears in some rows only: once, few, many, or a class for an expanded clone.

cdr3_aa cdr3_length v_call d_call clone_size
CASSLEPLAGGDEQYF 16 TRBV28 TRBD2 few
CASSLRQGGDGYTF 14 TRBV4-1 TRBD1 few
CSARRGAYADTQYF 14 TRBV20-1 TRBD2 few
CASSLGFGEAYEQYF 15 TRBV7-9 - -
CASSFDYTLAKNIQYF 16 TRBV27 - few
CSVIQGYSNQPQHF 14 TRBV29-1 TRBD1 many
CASSQGVGSNQPQHF 15 TRBV3-1 - few
CASRLGTYEQYF 12 TRBV7-9 - few
CASSSTGEVNYGYTF 15 TRBV28 TRBD1 -
CSAGGLAGAYNEQFF 15 TRBV20-1 TRBD2 few
CASSLELEQFF 11 TRBV11-2 - few
CSARQGNQPQHF 12 TRBV20-1 - many
CASSLSSGSADTQYF 15 TRBV7-2 TRBD2 -
CASSSRTMPATDTQYF 16 TRBV12-3/TRBV12-4 - many
CASSSGTGKTQYF 13 TRBV7-2 - few
CASSVITALLGTEAFF 16 TRBV2 - many
CATSDPGTPTGELFF 15 TRBV24-1 - -
CASSQEGTVSDTQYF 15 TRBV3-1 - few
CAISEAQGPLHF 12 TRBV10-3 - -
CASSSGGLGANVLTF 15 TRBV6-6 - -
CASSLVRDRAYEQYF 15 TRBV7-9 TRBD1 few
CSASSDFYEQYF 12 TRBV20-1 - many
CAWSDVTRGVGETQYF 16 TRBV30 - many
CASSPYLTGTSGLTGELFF 19 TRBV4-2 TRBD2 -